A single sample is the source of the 6 T cell receptor beta chains below, sequenced in a study of cytomegalovirus exposure and HLA in healthy donors. Primers: 60 Vbeta forward and 13 Jbeta reverse. The assay was immunoSEQ multiplex PCR, and TCRdb's table has in-frame clones only and misses some. This sample's table reports 75,000 to 80,000 clones. Sequencing was carried out using PBMCs. The receptors here all came from a man younger than 30 in good health and CMV-seropositive.

The chain links TRBV6-1 to TRBJ1-2; tentative D call: TRBD1 (5 bases). From germline, CDR1 is MNHNS and CDR2 SASEGT. The V and J ends lost 7 bases and 5 bases respectively, with 14 bases between them. This CDR3 has 13 amino acids. The CDR3: CASTQGGRYGYTF. As DNA, the CDR3 is TGTGCCAGCACGCAGGGCGGTCGTTATGGCTACACCTTC.

The J gene is TRBJ1-2, the V gene TRBV27; 8 bases are shared with TRBD1. CDR3 length: 13 residues. The trim removed 3 bases at V and 6 bases at J, leaving 3 bases unmatched. Germline assignment: CDR1 MNHEY and CDR2 SMNVEV (reference sequence). CDR3 coding DNA: TGTGCCAGCAGTTTCCCAGGGGGCAATGGCTACACCTTC. It specifies CASSFPGGNGYTF.

The chain is built from TRBV4-1 and TRBJ2-1, with 7 nucleotides matching TRBD2. CDR1 is MGHRA and CDR2 is YSYEKL in the germline V gene. The ends lost 1 base at V and 7 bases at J; junction bases unmatched: 13. The CDR3 has 17 residues. CDR3 sequence (DNA): TGCGCCAGCAGCCAAGTTGATGTGGGAGGGACTTTTAATGAGCAGTTCTTC. Residues: CASSQVDVGGTFNEQFF.

The chain combines TRBV5-4 with TRBJ1-4, with D perhaps TRBD1 (5 bases). This CDR3 is built from 15 residues. The germline CDR1 and CDR2 sequences are SGHNT and YYREEE (reference sequence). Trimming took off 0 bases at V and 10 bases at J, with 16 bases between the two ends. The CDR3 loop is CASSLVDSPDGKLFF. The CDR3 nucleotides read TGTGCCAGCAGCTTGGTTGACAGTCCGGACGGAAAACTGTTTTTT.

The rearrangement links TRBV27 to TRBJ1-6, with TRBD1 identical over 8 bases. Germline lookup yields CDR1 MNHEY and CDR2 SMNVEV (reference sequence). CDR3 length: 14 residues. Trimming at V came to 4 bases and at J to 10 bases, leaving 6 bases not matched to a gene. CDR3: CASSSNRGESPLHF. For the CDR3, the DNA is TGTGCCAGCAGTTCCAACAGGGGGGAATCACCCCTCCACTTT.

The chain joins TRBV4-1 to TRBJ1-6; D ambiguous. Germline CDR1 MGHRA, CDR2 YSYEKL. V was trimmed by 4 bases and J by 10 bases, leaving 14 bases between them. CDR3 size: 14 residues. The CDR3 DNA sequence: TGCGCCAGCAGCCGACCGGCCGGCAGGTCACCCCTCCACTTT. This sequence encodes CASSRPAGRSPLHF.